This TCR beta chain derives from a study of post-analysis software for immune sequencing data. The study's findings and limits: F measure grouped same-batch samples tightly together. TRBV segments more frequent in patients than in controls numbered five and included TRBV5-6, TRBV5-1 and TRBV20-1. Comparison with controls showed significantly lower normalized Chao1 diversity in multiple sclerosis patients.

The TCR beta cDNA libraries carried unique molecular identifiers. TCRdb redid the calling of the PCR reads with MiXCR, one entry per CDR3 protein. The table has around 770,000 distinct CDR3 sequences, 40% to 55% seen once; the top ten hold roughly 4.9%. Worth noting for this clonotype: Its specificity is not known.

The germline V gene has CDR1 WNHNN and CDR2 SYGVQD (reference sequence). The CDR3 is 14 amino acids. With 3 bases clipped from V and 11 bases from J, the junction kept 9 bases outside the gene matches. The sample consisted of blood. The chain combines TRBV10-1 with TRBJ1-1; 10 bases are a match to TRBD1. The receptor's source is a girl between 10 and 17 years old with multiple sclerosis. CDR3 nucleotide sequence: TGCGCCAGCAGTGACTCGCGACAGGGGGCTTCGGCTTTCTTT. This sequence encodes CASSDSRQGASAFF.